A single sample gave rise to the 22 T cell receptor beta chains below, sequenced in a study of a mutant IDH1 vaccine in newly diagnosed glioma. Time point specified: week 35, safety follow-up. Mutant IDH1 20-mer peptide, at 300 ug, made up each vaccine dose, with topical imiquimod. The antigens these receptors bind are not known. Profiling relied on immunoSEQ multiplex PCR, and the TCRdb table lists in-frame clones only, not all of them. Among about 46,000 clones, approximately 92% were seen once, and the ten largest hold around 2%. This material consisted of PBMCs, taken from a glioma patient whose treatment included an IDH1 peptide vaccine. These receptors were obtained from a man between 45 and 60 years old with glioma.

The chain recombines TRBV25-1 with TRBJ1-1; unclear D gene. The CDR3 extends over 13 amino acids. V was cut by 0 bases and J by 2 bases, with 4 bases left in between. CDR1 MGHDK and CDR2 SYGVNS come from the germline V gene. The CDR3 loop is CASSEYSNTEAFF. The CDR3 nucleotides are TGTGCCAGCAGTGAATACTCTAACACTGAAGCTTTCTTT.

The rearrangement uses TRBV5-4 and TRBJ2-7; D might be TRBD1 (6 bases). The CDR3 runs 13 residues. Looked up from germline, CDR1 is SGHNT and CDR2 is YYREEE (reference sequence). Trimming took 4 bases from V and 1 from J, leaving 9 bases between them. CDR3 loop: CASSPDSSYEQYF. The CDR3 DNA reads TGTGCCAGCAGCCCGGACAGTTCCTACGAGCAGTACTTC.

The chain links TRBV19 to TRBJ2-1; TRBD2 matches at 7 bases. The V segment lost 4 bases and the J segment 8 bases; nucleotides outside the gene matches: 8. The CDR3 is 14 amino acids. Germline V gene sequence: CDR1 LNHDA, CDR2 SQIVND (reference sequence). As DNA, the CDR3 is TGTGCCAGTAGTAACGAGCGGGATCTCCATGAGCAGTTCTTC. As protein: CASSNERDLHEQFF.

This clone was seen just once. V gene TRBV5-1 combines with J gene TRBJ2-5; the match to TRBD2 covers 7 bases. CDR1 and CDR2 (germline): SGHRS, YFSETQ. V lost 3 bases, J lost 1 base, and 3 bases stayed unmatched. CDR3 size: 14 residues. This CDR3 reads CASSSLAAQETQYF. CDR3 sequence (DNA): TGCGCCAGCAGCTCGCTAGCGGCCCAAGAGACCCAGTACTTC.

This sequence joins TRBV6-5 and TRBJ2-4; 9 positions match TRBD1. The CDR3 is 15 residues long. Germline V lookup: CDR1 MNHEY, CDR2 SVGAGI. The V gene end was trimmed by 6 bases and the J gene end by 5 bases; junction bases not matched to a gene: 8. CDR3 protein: CASRTGQGYENIQYF. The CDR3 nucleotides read TGTGCCAGCAGGACGGGACAGGGATACGAAAACATTCAGTACTTC.

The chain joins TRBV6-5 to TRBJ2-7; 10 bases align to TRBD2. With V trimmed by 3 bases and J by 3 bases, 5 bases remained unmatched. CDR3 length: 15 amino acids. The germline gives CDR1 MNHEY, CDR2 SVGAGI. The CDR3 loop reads CASSYTSGMFYEQYF. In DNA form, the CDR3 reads TGTGCCAGCAGTTATACTAGCGGGATGTTCTACGAGCAGTACTTC.

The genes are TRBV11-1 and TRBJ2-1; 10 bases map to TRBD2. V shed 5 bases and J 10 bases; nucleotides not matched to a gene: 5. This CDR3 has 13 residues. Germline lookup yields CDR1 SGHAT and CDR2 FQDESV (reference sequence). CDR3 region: CASSIGLADEQFF. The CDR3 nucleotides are TGTGCCAGCAGCATCGGACTAGCGGACGAGCAGTTCTTC.

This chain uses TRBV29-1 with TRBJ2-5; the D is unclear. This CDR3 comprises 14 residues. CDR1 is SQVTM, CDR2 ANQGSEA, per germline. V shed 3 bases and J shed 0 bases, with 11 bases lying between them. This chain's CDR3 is CSVDGNLDQETQYF. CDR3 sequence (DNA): TGCAGCGTTGACGGAAACCTAGACCAAGAGACCCAGTACTTC.

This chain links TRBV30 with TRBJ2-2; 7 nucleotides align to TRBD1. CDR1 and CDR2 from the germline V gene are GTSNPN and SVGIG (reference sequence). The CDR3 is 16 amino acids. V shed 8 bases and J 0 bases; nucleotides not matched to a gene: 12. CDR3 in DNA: TGTGCCCGAGACAGGGCCCATTACGCGAACACCGGGGAGCTGTTTTTT. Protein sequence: CARDRAHYANTGELFF.

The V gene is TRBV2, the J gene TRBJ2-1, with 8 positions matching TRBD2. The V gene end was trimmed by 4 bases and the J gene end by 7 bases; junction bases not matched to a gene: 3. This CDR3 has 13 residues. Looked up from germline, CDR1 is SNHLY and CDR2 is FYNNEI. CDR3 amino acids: CASSAREGNEQFF. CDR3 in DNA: TGTGCCAGCAGTGCCCGGGAGGGTAATGAGCAGTTCTTC.

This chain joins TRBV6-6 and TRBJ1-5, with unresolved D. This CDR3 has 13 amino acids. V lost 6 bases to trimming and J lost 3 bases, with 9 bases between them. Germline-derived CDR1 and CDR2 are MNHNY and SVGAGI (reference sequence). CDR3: CASRGPLNQPQHF. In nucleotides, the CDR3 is TGTGCCAGCAGAGGGCCCCTCAATCAGCCCCAGCATTTT.

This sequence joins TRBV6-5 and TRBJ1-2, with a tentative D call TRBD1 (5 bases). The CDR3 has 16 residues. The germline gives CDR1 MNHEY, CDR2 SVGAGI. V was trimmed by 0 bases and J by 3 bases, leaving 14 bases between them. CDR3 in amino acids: CASSYSGTSIDYGYTF. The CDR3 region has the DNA TGTGCCAGCAGTTACTCAGGGACCTCGATCGACTATGGCTACACCTTC.

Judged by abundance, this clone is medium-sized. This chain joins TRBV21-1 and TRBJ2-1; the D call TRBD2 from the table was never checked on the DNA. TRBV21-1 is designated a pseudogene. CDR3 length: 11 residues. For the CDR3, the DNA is TGTGCCAGCATACCACCCGGGACTGAATTCTTC. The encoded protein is CASIPPGTEFF.

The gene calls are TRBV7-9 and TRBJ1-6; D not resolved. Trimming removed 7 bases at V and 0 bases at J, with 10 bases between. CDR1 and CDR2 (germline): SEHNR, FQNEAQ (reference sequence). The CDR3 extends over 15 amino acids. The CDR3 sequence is CASTIGSSYNSPLHF. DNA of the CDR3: TGTGCCAGCACTATAGGGAGCTCCTATAATTCACCCCTCCACTTT.

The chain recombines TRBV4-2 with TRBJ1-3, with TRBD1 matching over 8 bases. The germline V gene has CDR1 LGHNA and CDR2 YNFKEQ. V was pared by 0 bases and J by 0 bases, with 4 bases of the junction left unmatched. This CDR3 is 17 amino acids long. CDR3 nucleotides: TGTGCCAGCAGCCAAGATTTAACAGGGGGCTCTGGAAACACCATATATTTT. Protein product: CASSQDLTGGSGNTIYF.

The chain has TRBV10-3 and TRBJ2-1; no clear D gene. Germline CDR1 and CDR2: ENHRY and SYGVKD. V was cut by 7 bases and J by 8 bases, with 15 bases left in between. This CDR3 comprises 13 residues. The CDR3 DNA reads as TGTGCCATCATGGGCAACCCCAGTGATGAGCAGTTCTTC. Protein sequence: CAIMGNPSDEQFF.

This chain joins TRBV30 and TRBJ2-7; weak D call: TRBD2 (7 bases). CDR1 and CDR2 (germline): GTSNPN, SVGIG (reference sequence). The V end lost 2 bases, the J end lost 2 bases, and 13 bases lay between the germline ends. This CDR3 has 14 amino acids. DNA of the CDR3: TGTGCCTGGAGTCCGCGGGGGCCCCCCTACGAGCAGTACTTC. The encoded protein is CAWSPRGPPYEQYF.

CDR3 nucleotides: TGCGCCAGCAGTTCTGGGGTGGGTAGGGACACCATATATTTT. Its translation: CASSSGVGRDTIYF. The V gene is TRBV4-3, the J gene TRBJ1-3; unclear D gene. The V gene lost 6 bases and the J gene lost 8 bases, with 17 bases spanning the gap. This CDR3 contains 14 residues. CDR1 LGHNA and CDR2 YSLEER come from the germline V gene.

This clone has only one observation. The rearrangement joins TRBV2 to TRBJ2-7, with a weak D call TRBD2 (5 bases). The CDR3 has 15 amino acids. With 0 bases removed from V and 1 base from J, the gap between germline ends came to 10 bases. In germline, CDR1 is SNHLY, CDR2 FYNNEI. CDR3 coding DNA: TGTGCCAGCAGTGAAGCGGGAGAAGCTTCCTACGAGCAGTACTTC. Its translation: CASSEAGEASYEQYF.

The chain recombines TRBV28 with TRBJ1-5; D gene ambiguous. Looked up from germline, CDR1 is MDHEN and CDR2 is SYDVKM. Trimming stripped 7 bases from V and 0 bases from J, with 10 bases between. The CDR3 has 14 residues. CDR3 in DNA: TGTGCCAGCACCGATCGGGTTAGCAATCAGCCCCAGCATTTT. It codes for CASTDRVSNQPQHF.

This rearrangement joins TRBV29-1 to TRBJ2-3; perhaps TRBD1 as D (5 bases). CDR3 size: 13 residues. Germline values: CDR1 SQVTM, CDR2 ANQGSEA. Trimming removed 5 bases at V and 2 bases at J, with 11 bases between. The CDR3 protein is CSVSTGYTDTQYF. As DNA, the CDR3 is TGCAGCGTTTCTACAGGTTACACAGATACGCAGTATTTT.

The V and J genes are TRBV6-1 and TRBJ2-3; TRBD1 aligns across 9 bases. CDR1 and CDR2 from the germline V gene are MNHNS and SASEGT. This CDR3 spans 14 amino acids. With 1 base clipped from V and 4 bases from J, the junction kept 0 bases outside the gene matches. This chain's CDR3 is CASSEGQGADTQYF. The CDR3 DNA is TGTGCCAGCAGTGAAGGACAGGGGGCAGATACGCAGTATTTT.